Sample share makes the clone carrying this TCR beta chain large. This CDR3 has 19 amino acids. V was trimmed by 1 base and J by 0 bases, leaving 18 bases between them. Per germline, CDR1 SGHTA and CDR2 FQGNSA. Authors' processing steps: Amplification of reference gene primers was used by the study to estimate nucleated cell counts. Sequencing was performed with immunoSEQ multiplex PCR; in TCRdb, only in-frame clones are kept and a portion is missing. The DNA gave D and trimming, while V, J and clone size come from that table. The repertoire consists of about 140,000 clones, with 84% occurring once and the leading ten covering 5.5% to 7%. This sample is part of a study of blood T cell repertoires in COVID-19. Study details: The study drew acute and convalescent COVID-19 samples from the United States, Italy and Spain. PBMCs, B-cell-depleted T cells, or T cells were the source of the cDNA or gDNA that made up the material.

Input material: peripheral blood. This chain connects TRBV7-2 to TRBJ2-2; D ambiguous. This TCR derives from a human donor in a cohort sampled during active COVID-19. Written as DNA, the CDR3 is TGTGCCAGCAGCTTAGTTCCAGTTTATCCTTTATCGAACACCGGGGAGCTGTTTTTT. Its translation is CASSLVPVYPLSNTGELFF.